Below are 6 T cell receptor beta chains sequenced from a single sample in a study of blood T cell repertoires in COVID-19. Produced via immunoSEQ multiplex PCR; TCRdb's table is partial and in-frame only. The sample carries over 250,000 clones, about nine tenths recorded once. Material: peripheral blood. These receptors were taken from a middle-aged woman who had recovered from COVID-19.

V usage is TRBV27 and J usage is TRBJ1-6; 9 bases line up with TRBD1. The junction had 10 bases not matched to a gene; V was cut back by 8 bases and J by 8 bases. The CDR3 loop spans 15 amino acids. Germline CDR1 reads MNHEY; CDR2 reads SMNVEV (reference sequence). The CDR3 here is CASGVMGQGYSPLHF. CDR3 nucleotides: TGTGCCAGCGGAGTTATGGGACAGGGATATTCACCCCTCCACTTT.

The chain joins TRBV5-1 to TRBJ2-7, with 7 bases fitting TRBD1. The V segment lost 3 bases and the J segment 9 bases; nucleotides outside the gene matches: 15. The CDR3 extends over 15 amino acids. In germline, CDR1 is SGHRS, CDR2 YFSETQ. As DNA, the CDR3 is TGCGCCAGCAGCTCTGGACAGGTACCTTCTACGTTGCAGTACTTC. It translates to CASSSGQVPSTLQYF.

Here the CDR3 reads CAISIRTGNTEAFF. CDR3 sequence (DNA): TGTGCCATCAGTATCCGGACAGGGAACACTGAAGCTTTCTTT. The rearrangement links TRBV10-3 to TRBJ1-1; 7 bases are shared with TRBD1. There are 14 residues in the CDR3. With 5 bases clipped from V and 1 base from J, the junction kept 4 bases outside the gene matches. The germline CDR1 and CDR2 sequences are ENHRY and SYGVKD.

This chain connects TRBV6-5 to TRBJ1-1, with D unresolved. This CDR3 is built from 13 residues. Deletions cut 6 bases from V and 0 bases from J, with 8 bases between. Germline loops: CDR1 MNHEY, CDR2 SVGAGI. The CDR3 sequence is CASREELNTEAFF. In DNA form, the CDR3 reads TGTGCCAGCAGGGAGGAGTTGAACACTGAAGCTTTCTTT.

This chain uses TRBV19 with TRBJ2-4; a weak D match, TRBD2 (6 bases). The CDR3 loop spans 14 amino acids. V was pared by 5 bases and J by 8 bases, with 16 bases between. Germline V gives CDR1 LNHDA, CDR2 SQIVND (reference sequence). CDR3 DNA sequence: TGTGCCAGTAGTGTACCGGGAGACGCGGACATTCAGTACTTC. Translating gives CASSVPGDADIQYF.

The V and J genes are TRBV11-1 and TRBJ1-1, with D tentatively TRBD1 (6 bases). This CDR3 is 14 amino acids long. The V gene lost 5 bases and the J gene lost 1 base, with 11 bases spanning the gap. CDR1 SGHAT and CDR2 FQDESV come from the germline V gene (reference sequence). The CDR3 DNA follows: TGTGCCAGCAGCCGAGACAGGCCGAACACTGAAGCTTTCTTT. Residues: CASSRDRPNTEAFF.